The entry below gives a single T cell receptor (beta chain) sequence along with its context. Original data processing: Amplification of reference gene primers was used by the study to estimate nucleated cell counts. TCRdb keeps only in-frame clones here, not all; method: immunoSEQ multiplex PCR. The V and J calls and clone size were taken over from that table, and D and trimming were inferred from the DNA. The data show more than 150,000 clones, about three quarters seen once. With V trimmed by 4 bases and J by 6 bases, 8 bases remained unmatched. The CDR3 is 15 residues long. Germline V CDR1 and CDR2: SGHRS, YFSETQ. The sample belongs to a study of blood T cell repertoires in COVID-19. Study-wide context: COVID-19 samples from acute and convalescent phases originated in the United States, Italy and Spain. T cells, B-cell-depleted T cells, or PBMCs supplied cDNA or gDNA.

The clonotype originates from a woman between 65 and 79 years old with acute or convalescent COVID-19. This chain connects TRBV5-1 to TRBJ1-5; TRBD1 matches 9 bases. The material sequenced was peripheral blood. The DNA for the CDR3 is TGCGCCAGCAGCCTCGGGACAGGGAGGACTCAGCCCCAGCATTTT. This encodes CASSLGTGRTQPQHF.